A selection of T cell receptor beta chains follows, all from one sample in a study of cytomegalovirus exposure and HLA in healthy donors. The repertoire was sequenced with immunoSEQ multiplex PCR; TCRdb's copy has only in-frame clones and lacks some. The sample holds about 170,000 clones, over 80% seen once. The source material was PBMCs. These receptors were collected from a woman between 50 and 59 years old in good health and CMV-seropositive. Both conserved end residues are part of each CDR3. A D gene is named only where the DNA matches it firmly. Rows may omit the clone size; those that give it use once, few, many or a size class.

D gene: -
J gene: TRBJ1-1
V gene: TRBV2
clone size: -
CDR3 protein: CASRPQGWTEAFF
CDR3 DNA: TGTGCCAGCAGACCACAGGGTTGGACTGAAGCTTTCTTT

D gene: TRBD1
J gene: TRBJ2-7
V gene: TRBV6-5
clone size: -
CDR3 protein: CASTQGTAYEQYF
CDR3 DNA: TGTGCCAGCACCCAAGGGACAGCCTACGAGCAGTACTTC

D gene: -
J gene: TRBJ2-3
V gene: TRBV30
clone size: few
CDR3 protein: CAWGGGGTQYF
CDR3 DNA: TGTGCCTGGGGGGGTGGGGGGACGCAGTATTTT

D gene: TRBD1
J gene: TRBJ1-5
V gene: TRBV4-2
clone size: -
CDR3 protein: CASSQDQTGDQPQHF
CDR3 DNA: TGTGCCAGCAGCCAAGATCAAACAGGGGATCAGCCCCAGCATTTT

D gene: TRBD1
J gene: TRBJ1-1
V gene: TRBV15
clone size: -
CDR3 protein: CATSRDMAGGQEAFF
CDR3 DNA: TGTGCCACCAGCAGAGATATGGCAGGGGGCCAAGAAGCTTTCTTT

D gene: -
J gene: TRBJ2-1
V gene: TRBV7-9
clone size: -
CDR3 protein: CASSRPRRDSTKQFF
CDR3 DNA: TGTGCCAGCAGCCGTCCCCGGAGGGACAGCACCAAGCAGTTCTTC

D gene: TRBD2
J gene: TRBJ2-3
V gene: TRBV5-4
clone size: -
CDR3 protein: CASSRSGMGTDTQYF
CDR3 DNA: TGTGCCAGCAGCAGGAGCGGGATGGGGACAGATACGCAGTATTTT

D gene: TRBD1
J gene: TRBJ2-5
V gene: TRBV4-3
clone size: once
CDR3 protein: CASSQDLTGGQETQYF
CDR3 DNA: TGCGCCAGCAGCCAAGATCTGACAGGGGGCCAAGAGACCCAGTACTTC

D gene: TRBD1
J gene: TRBJ2-3
V gene: TRBV15
clone size: -
CDR3 protein: CATSSRDRGTDTQYF
CDR3 DNA: TGTGCCACCAGCAGCCGGGACAGGGGAACAGATACGCAGTATTTT

D gene: -
J gene: TRBJ2-1
V gene: TRBV2
clone size: once
CDR3 protein: CASSFRDTGYNEQFF
CDR3 DNA: TGTGCCAGCAGTTTCCGGGACACCGGGTACAATGAGCAGTTCTTC

D gene: TRBD1
J gene: TRBJ2-5
V gene: TRBV28
clone size: -
CDR3 protein: CASSSGTAETQYF
CDR3 DNA: TGTGCCAGCAGTTCCGGGACAGCAGAGACCCAGTACTTC

D gene: -
J gene: TRBJ1-5
V gene: TRBV6-5
clone size: -
CDR3 protein: CASSYSNNQPQHF
CDR3 DNA: TGTGCCAGCAGTTACTCGAACAACCAGCCCCAGCATTTT

D gene: -
J gene: TRBJ2-7
V gene: TRBV29-1
clone size: once
CDR3 protein: CSVGGGGTYEQYF
CDR3 DNA: TGCAGCGTTGGAGGGGGGGGAACCTACGAGCAGTACTTC

D gene: TRBD2
J gene: TRBJ2-1
V gene: TRBV18
clone size: -
CDR3 protein: CASSPQWTSLIF
CDR3 DNA: TGTGCCAGCTCACCCCAATGGACTAGTTTGATCTTC

D gene: -
J gene: TRBJ2-6
V gene: TRBV19
clone size: once
CDR3 protein: CASRNVAGIDLGANVLTF
CDR3 DNA: TGTGCCAGTAGAAACGTGGCAGGGATAGATCTGGGGGCCAACGTCCTGACTTTC

D gene: TRBD2
J gene: TRBJ2-3
V gene: TRBV10-3
clone size: few
CDR3 protein: CASSAGGHTDTQYF
CDR3 DNA: TGTGCCAGCAGTGCGGGGGGCCACACAGATACGCAGTATTTT

D gene: TRBD2
J gene: TRBJ2-2
V gene: TRBV4-1
clone size: -
CDR3 protein: CASSQARGGRRELFF
CDR3 DNA: TGCGCCAGCAGCCAAGCGCGGGGGGGCCGCCGGGAGCTGTTTTTT

D gene: TRBD2
J gene: TRBJ2-7
V gene: TRBV27
clone size: -
CDR3 protein: CASSLNFLGGRIYEQYF
CDR3 DNA: TGTGCCAGCAGTTTAAACTTTTTGGGCGGGAGAATCTACGAGCAGTACTTC

D gene: -
J gene: TRBJ2-2
V gene: TRBV2
clone size: -
CDR3 protein: CASSEAGGEVPGELFF
CDR3 DNA: TGTGCCAGCAGTGAAGCTGGAGGGGAGGTACCCGGGGAGCTGTTTTTT

D gene: -
J gene: TRBJ1-3
V gene: TRBV11-2
clone size: -
CDR3 protein: CASSLGADSGNTIYF
CDR3 DNA: TGTGCCAGCAGCTTAGGGGCAGACTCTGGAAACACCATATATTTT